The 20 T cell receptor beta chains listed next were all sequenced from one sample in a study of blood T cell repertoires in COVID-19. Profiling relied on immunoSEQ multiplex PCR, and the TCRdb table lists in-frame clones only, not all of them. In the table there are 140,000 or so clones, about four fifths of which are singletons. The sample consisted of peripheral blood. These receptors originate from a human donor in a cohort sampled during active COVID-19.

The chain employs TRBV28 and TRBJ1-6; 9 nucleotides align to TRBD1. The germline gives CDR1 MDHEN, CDR2 SYDVKM. This CDR3 region has 17 residues. Trimming at V came to 6 bases and at J to 10 bases, leaving 16 bases not matched to a gene. The CDR3 DNA is TGTGCCAGCAGCTCCCGGACAGGGGAGTCGGTTCGGTCACCCCTCCACTTT. This codes for CASSSRTGESVRSPLHF.

The table lists this clone with a few counts. The chain employs TRBV19 and TRBJ2-7; possibly TRBD2 for D (5 bases). Germline V gives CDR1 LNHDA, CDR2 SQIVND (reference sequence). Deletions cut 1 base from V and 3 bases from J, with 10 bases between. CDR3 length: 14 amino acids. CDR3 coding DNA: TGTGCCAGTAGTATAGGGGGAGTGGGCTACGAGCAGTACTTC. It encodes CASSIGGVGYEQYF.

V and J are TRBV11-2 and TRBJ2-1; D perhaps matches TRBD2 (5 bases). The germline CDR1 and CDR2 sequences are SGHAT and FQNNGV. The CDR3 has 14 residues. Trimming removed 4 bases at V and 5 bases at J, with 12 bases between. The CDR3 region has the DNA TGTGCCAGCAGCTCCCCAACGGGGAACAATGAGCAGTTCTTC. Translating it yields CASSSPTGNNEQFF.

Concerning this clone: An end of the junction differs from the germline gene, which may be a read error. The V and J genes are TRBV27 and TRBJ1-2, with 8 bases aligning to TRBD1. Germline V lookup: CDR1 MNHEY, CDR2 SMNVEV (reference sequence). The CDR3 is 15 amino acids. This CDR3 is CASKEVQGADYGYTF. The CDR3 DNA is TGTGCGAGCAAGGAGGTCCAGGGGGCCGACTATGGCTACACCTTC.

DNA for the CDR3: TGTGCCAGCAGCTTCAGGGCCAGGGGAGACACCGGGGAGCTGTTTTTT. It translates to CASSFRARGDTGELFF. The V call is TRBV7-2, the J call TRBJ2-2; a possible D gene is TRBD1 (6 bases). Per the germline V gene, CDR1 is SGHTA and CDR2 is FQGNSA. There are 16 residues in the CDR3. With 3 bases removed from V and 3 bases from J, the gap between germline ends came to 14 bases.

The chain is built from TRBV28 and TRBJ2-7; TRBD2 aligns across 9 bases. The germline V gene encodes CDR1 MDHEN and CDR2 SYDVKM. This CDR3 region has 15 residues. Germline trimming cut 3 bases from V and 2 bases from J; bases unmatched to any gene: 5. CDR3 DNA sequence: TGTGCCAGCAGTTTGGTGGTAGCGGGAGCCTACGAGCAGTACTTC. This codes for CASSLVVAGAYEQYF.

This chain connects TRBV19 to TRBJ1-1, with D unresolved. The CDR3 is made up of 14 amino acids. Trimming stripped 3 bases from V and 4 bases from J, with 12 bases between. The germline gives CDR1 LNHDA, CDR2 SQIVND (reference sequence). As DNA, the CDR3 is TGTGCCAGTAGTATTGGGCCCAGGTCCACTGAAGCTTTCTTT. Amino acids: CASSIGPRSTEAFF.

V usage is TRBV3-1 (or the pseudogene TRBV3-2) and J usage is TRBJ1-1; the D gene is possibly TRBD1 (5 bases). The CDR3 is 15 amino acids. Trimming removed 1 base at V and 1 base at J, with 10 bases between. The germline V gene has CDR1 LGHDT and CDR2 YNNKEL (reference sequence). DNA for the CDR3: TGTGCCAGCAGCCAAGGGCACGGGGGGAACACTGAAGCTTTCTTT. It codes for CASSQGHGGNTEAFF.

This chain joins TRBV7-2 and TRBJ2-7; the D gene is possibly TRBD2 (5 bases). Germline V gene lookup returns CDR1 SGHTA and CDR2 FQGNSA. This CDR3 is 14 amino acids long. V shed 2 bases and J shed 3 bases, with 11 bases lying between them. The CDR3 region has the DNA TGTGCCAGCAGCTTACTGCGGGCCTACTACGAGCAGTACTTC. Its protein is CASSLLRAYYEQYF. The whole variable domain, filled in from reference TRBV7-2 and TRBJ2-7, reads GAGVSQSPSNKVTEKGKDVELRCDPISGHTALYWYRQSLGQGLEFLIYFQGNSAPDKSGLPSDRFSAERTGGSVSTLTIQRTQQEDSAVYLCASSLLRAYYEQYFGPGTRLTVT.

The chain combines TRBV9 with TRBJ2-1, with 13 nucleotides matching TRBD2. The CDR3 contains 17 residues. Germline V gene data show CDR1 as SGDLS and CDR2 as YYNGEE. J was trimmed by 0 bases and V by 3 bases; bases with no gene match: 3. The chain's CDR3 is CASSAGLAGSSYNEQFF. The CDR3 DNA reads as TGTGCCAGCAGCGCGGGACTAGCGGGGAGCTCCTACAATGAGCAGTTCTTC.

V is TRBV6-5 and J is TRBJ2-5, with 7 bases matching TRBD2. V lost 2 bases and J lost 5; bases outside the gene matches: 2. The CDR3 totals 13 residues. The germline gives CDR1 MNHEY, CDR2 SVGAGI. The CDR3, as DNA: TGTGCCAGCAGTTACCGGGGGGAGGAGACCCAGTACTTC. This translates into CASSYRGEETQYF.

The genes are TRBV14 and TRBJ2-5, with 7 bases fitting TRBD2. The ends lost 3 bases at V and 5 bases at J; junction bases unmatched: 9. In germline, CDR1 is SGHDN, CDR2 FVKESK. The CDR3 contains 15 residues. The CDR3 region has the DNA TGTGCCAGCAGCCAGGGAGGGATCTCGGGTGAGACCCAGTACTTC. It specifies CASSQGGISGETQYF.

V gene TRBV28 combines with J gene TRBJ2-1; D not certain. V lost 5 bases to trimming and J lost 5 bases, with 13 bases between them. The V gene's germline CDR1 is MDHEN and CDR2 SYDVKM. The CDR3 length is 14 residues. The CDR3 nucleotides are TGTGCCAGCAGTCCCCCCGTTGCGGACAATGAGCAGTTCTTC. Translated: CASSPPVADNEQFF.

The V and J genes are TRBV13 and TRBJ1-1; no definite D call. With 5 bases removed from V and 6 bases from J, the gap between germline ends came to 16 bases. Germline V gene lookup returns CDR1 PRHDT and CDR2 FYEKMQ (reference sequence). CDR3 size: 14 residues. This chain's CDR3 is CASSRRTEYAEAFF. DNA of the CDR3: TGTGCCAGCAGCCGTCGCACAGAGTATGCTGAAGCTTTCTTT.

The chain employs TRBV5-1 and TRBJ1-4; 8 positions agree with TRBD1. The germline V gene has CDR1 SGHRS and CDR2 YFSETQ. CDR3 size: 17 residues. Unmatched junction bases numbered 7, after V lost 0 bases and J lost 3 bases. CDR3 sequence: CASSLEPQGAANEKLFF. The CDR3 nucleotides read TGCGCCAGCAGCTTGGAACCCCAGGGGGCGGCTAATGAAAAACTGTTTTTT.

This sequence joins TRBV7-2 and TRBJ2-5; weak D call: TRBD2 (6 bases). V shed 5 bases and J shed 5 bases, with 18 bases lying between them. This CDR3 spans 15 amino acids. Looked up from germline, CDR1 is SGHTA and CDR2 is FQGNSA. This chain's CDR3 is CASSPVGGREETQYF. Here the CDR3 DNA reads TGTGCCAGCAGCCCCGTCGGTGGTCGGGAGGAGACCCAGTACTTC.

The chain has TRBV5-5 and TRBJ2-3; 7 bases are shared with TRBD1. The CDR3 totals 14 residues. Germline loops: CDR1 SGHKS, CDR2 YYEKEE (reference sequence). Trimming removed 0 bases from V and 4 bases from J; junction bases left unmatched: 2. For the CDR3, the DNA is TGTGCCAGCAGCTTGGCTCAGGGGGCAGATACGCAGTATTTT. It is translated as CASSLAQGADTQYF.

Worth noting for this clone: Other DNA sequences in the sample encode the same CDR3. V usage is TRBV5-5 and J usage is TRBJ2-7; no definite D call. This CDR3 comprises 14 residues. CDR1 and CDR2 (germline): SGHKS, YYEKEE (reference sequence). Trimming removed 0 bases at V and 0 bases at J, with 7 bases between. The CDR3 loop reads CASSLAFSSYEQYF. The CDR3 DNA reads TGTGCCAGCAGCTTGGCTTTCTCCTCCTACGAGCAGTACTTC.

The chain has TRBV7-3 and TRBJ2-7, with D perhaps matching TRBD1 (6 bases). Trimming took 2 bases from V and 2 from J, leaving 16 bases between them. This CDR3 is built from 16 residues. Germline V gene sequence: CDR1 SGHTA, CDR2 FQGTGA. In nucleotides, the CDR3 is TGTGCCAGCAGCTTACCCCGAGGACAGCCAACCTACGAGCAGTACTTC. Translated: CASSLPRGQPTYEQYF. Combining the CDR3 with reference TRBV7-3 and TRBJ2-7 gives the whole variable domain GAGVSQTPSNKVTEKGKYVELRCDPISGHTALYWYRQSLGQGPEFLIYFQGTGAADDSGLPNDRFFAVRPEGSVSTLKIQRTERGDSAVYLCASSLPRGQPTYEQYFGPGTRLTVT.

J is TRBJ1-2 and V is TRBV7-9; possible D gene TRBD1, 5 bases. V shed 1 base and J shed 7 bases, with 10 bases lying between them. Germline CDR1 is SEHNR and CDR2 is FQNEAQ (reference sequence). CDR3 size: 13 residues. CDR3 amino acids: CASSLEGYRGYTF. As DNA, the CDR3 is TGTGCCAGCAGCTTAGAGGGGTATCGTGGCTACACCTTC.